This note documents a single T cell receptor beta chain sequence. This specimen comes from a study of T cell changes during pregnancy in multiple sclerosis. V lost 4 bases, J lost 5 bases, and 9 bases stayed unmatched. The CDR3 loop spans 15 amino acids. Germline V gene sequence: CDR1 MGHDK, CDR2 SYGVNS. The repertoire was sequenced with immunoSEQ multiplex PCR; TCRdb's copy has only in-frame clones and lacks some. The sample includes more than 55,000 clones, more than 90% of them seen just once. The chain couples TRBV25-1 to TRBJ2-3, with 7 nucleotides matching TRBD2. Source: peripheral blood, taken in the third trimester of pregnancy. This clonotype originated in a female donor with multiple sclerosis, enrolled in a pregnancy study. CDR3 in DNA: TGTGCCAGCAGTGTTAGCGGGCCTAGGGGAGATACGCAGTATTTT. Amino acids: CASSVSGPRGDTQYF.